These 31 T cell receptor beta chains share one sample of origin, sequenced in a study of T cell changes during pregnancy in multiple sclerosis. Assay: immunoSEQ multiplex PCR; the TCRdb copy retains only in-frame clones and omits some. The table includes approximately 85,000 clones, more than 85% detected once. The sample here was peripheral blood, taken in the first trimester of pregnancy. These receptors all stem from a female donor with multiple sclerosis, enrolled in a pregnancy study.

This clone was observed once. The chain uses TRBV19 and TRBJ2-3, with TRBD1 matching 7 bases. The CDR3 spans 14 residues. After removal of 10 bases from V and 1 base from J, the junction contained 8 bases not matched to a gene. Germline loops: CDR1 LNHDA, CDR2 SQIVND (reference sequence). This CDR3 is CATKYQGGTDTQYF. Here the CDR3 DNA reads TGTGCCACCAAATATCAGGGGGGCACAGATACGCAGTATTTT. The entire variable domain, with the rest obtained from reference TRBV19 and TRBJ2-3, is as follows: DGGITQSPKYLFRKEGQNVTLSCEQNLNHDAMYWYRQDPGQGLRLIYYSQIVNDFQKGDIAEGYSVSREKKESFPLTVTSAQKNPTAFYLCATKYQGGTDTQYFGPGTRLTVL.

This chain connects TRBV15 to TRBJ2-7; D not resolved. There are 14 residues in the CDR3. V was shortened by 0 bases and J by 2 bases, with 8 bases between the two germline ends. Germline V gene lookup returns CDR1 LNHNV and CDR2 YYDKDF (reference sequence). The CDR3 spells CATSREGRTYEQYF. As DNA, the CDR3 is TGTGCCACCAGCAGAGAGGGCAGGACCTACGAGCAGTACTTC.

The J gene is TRBJ1-6, the V gene TRBV5-5, with TRBD1 as a possible D gene (5 bases). V shed 3 bases and J shed 7 bases, with 5 bases lying between them. Germline CDR1 reads SGHKS; CDR2 reads YYEKEE (reference sequence). The CDR3 spans 12 residues. The CDR3 reads CASSSGNSPLHF. The CDR3, as DNA: TGTGCCAGCAGCTCAGGGAATTCACCCCTCCACTTT.

This clone was detected only once. J is TRBJ1-4 and V is TRBV10-3; 10 bases align to TRBD1. V lost 8 bases to trimming and J lost 8 bases; unmatched junction nucleotides: 5. The CDR3 is 13 amino acids. The germline CDR1 and CDR2 sequences are ENHRY and SYGVKD. The CDR3 DNA is TGTGCCATCGGCAGGGACAGGGGAGAAAAACTGTTTTTT. Amino acids: CAIGRDRGEKLFF.

This clone was found once. V is TRBV10-3 and J is TRBJ1-4; a weak D match, TRBD1 (6 bases). The V end lost 0 bases, the J end lost 8 bases, and 10 bases lay between the germline ends. The V gene's germline CDR1 is ENHRY and CDR2 SYGVKD. This CDR3 comprises 14 residues. CDR3 region: CAISESRGIEKLFF. DNA for the CDR3: TGTGCCATCAGTGAGTCCAGGGGAATCGAAAAACTGTTTTTT.

The genes are TRBV15 and TRBJ1-1; D call uncertain. The CDR3 spans 18 residues. Trimming shortened V by 0 bases and J by 2 bases, and 19 bases separated the two germline ends. Germline loops: CDR1 LNHNV, CDR2 YYDKDF (reference sequence). CDR3 sequence: CATSRDFLIAVPNTEAFF. The CDR3 coding sequence is TGTGCCACCAGCAGAGATTTTTTAATAGCAGTACCCAACACTGAAGCTTTCTTT.

The rearrangement links TRBV15 to TRBJ1-2, with 9 nucleotides matching TRBD1. This CDR3 contains 17 residues. Unmatched junction bases numbered 13, after V lost 1 base and J lost 7 bases. Germline V gene sequence: CDR1 LNHNV, CDR2 YYDKDF (reference sequence). CDR3 coding DNA: TGTGCCACCAGCAGAGGCCTACCGGGACAGGGAGGTCTTGGCTACACCTTC. Its protein product is CATSRGLPGQGGLGYTF.

This clone appeared once. CDR3 region: CASSPGLVSFNEQFF. As DNA, the CDR3 is TGTGCCAGCAGCCCGGGACTAGTGAGTTTCAATGAGCAGTTCTTC. The chain recombines TRBV7-9 with TRBJ2-1; 8 nucleotides align to TRBD2. Germline CDR1 and CDR2: SEHNR and FQNEAQ (reference sequence). V lost 5 bases to trimming and J lost 6 bases; unmatched junction nucleotides: 9. This CDR3 is built from 15 residues.

The chain employs TRBV9 and TRBJ2-1, with 9 bases that match TRBD1. Per the germline V gene, CDR1 is SGDLS and CDR2 is YYNGEE. The CDR3 spans 17 residues. The trim removed 4 bases at V and 7 bases at J, leaving 15 bases unmatched. The CDR3 sequence: CASSHSRQGGQVNEQFF. The CDR3 DNA is TGTGCCAGCAGCCACTCACGACAGGGGGGACAGGTAAATGAGCAGTTCTTC.

The DNA for the CDR3 is TGTGCCAGCAGCTTAGTCCCTCAAACAGGGGACGGGGCTTTCTTT. Its protein is CASSLVPQTGDGAFF. The chain is built from TRBV7-2 and TRBJ1-1; 7 positions agree with TRBD1. The CDR3 loop spans 15 amino acids. CDR1 SGHTA and CDR2 FQGNSA come from the germline V gene. With V trimmed by 1 base and J by 11 bases, 13 bases remained unmatched.

In its sample, this clone was seen once. The J gene is TRBJ2-7, the V gene TRBV2; 10 bases are a match to TRBD2. Germline assignment: CDR1 SNHLY and CDR2 FYNNEI. The CDR3 runs 16 residues. Trimming cost V 3 bases and J 1 base; bases outside gene matches: 6. The CDR3 spells CASSDVRTSGSYEQYF. The CDR3 DNA reads TGTGCCAGCAGTGACGTGAGGACTAGCGGTTCCTACGAGCAGTACTTC.

The V call is TRBV30, the J call TRBJ1-3; 7 nucleotides line up with TRBD1. Germline-derived CDR1 and CDR2 are GTSNPN and SVGIG (reference sequence). V shed 3 bases, J shed 4 bases, and the junction held 12 bases outside the gene matches. The CDR3 spans 16 residues. The CDR3 sequence: CAWREPTGSFGNTIYF. The CDR3 DNA follows: TGTGCCTGGAGGGAACCGACAGGGTCTTTCGGAAACACCATATATTTT. The full variable domain, rest sourced from reference TRBV30 and TRBJ1-3, is SQTIHQWPATLVQPVGSPLSLECTVEGTSNPNLYWYRQAAGRGLQLLFYSVGIGQISSEVPQNLSASRPQDRQFILSSKKLLLSDSGFYLCAWREPTGSFGNTIYFGEGSWLTVV.

The rearrangement uses TRBV10-3 and TRBJ1-5; D gene unclear. Germline V lookup: CDR1 ENHRY, CDR2 SYGVKD. CDR3 length: 13 residues. The V gene lost 5 bases and the J gene lost 3 bases, with 8 bases spanning the gap. The CDR3 nucleotides are TGTGCCATCAGTCCGGGTCTCAATCAGCCCCAGCATTTT. Protein product: CAISPGLNQPQHF.

The chain employs TRBV5-5 and TRBJ2-7; TRBD2 aligns across 11 bases. CDR1 SGHKS and CDR2 YYEKEE come from the germline V gene (reference sequence). The CDR3 runs to 14 residues. With 6 bases clipped from V and 3 bases from J, the junction kept 5 bases outside the gene matches. The CDR3 here is CASTGLAGLYEQYF. The CDR3 DNA reads as TGTGCCAGCACTGGACTAGCGGGTCTCTACGAGCAGTACTTC.

The V call is TRBV10-3, the J call TRBJ2-3; 9 nucleotides agree with TRBD2. The CDR3 consists of 16 residues. V lost 0 bases and J lost 1; bases outside the gene matches: 2. Germline V gene lookup returns CDR1 ENHRY and CDR2 SYGVKD. CDR3 region: CAISESAGGGTDTQYF. CDR3 in DNA: TGTGCCATCAGTGAGTCTGCGGGAGGGGGCACAGATACGCAGTATTTT.

This chain uses TRBV19 with TRBJ1-2; 7 nucleotides match TRBD1. This CDR3 contains 14 residues. V trimming: 3 bases; J trimming: 3 bases; junction bases outside the gene matches: 4. CDR1 and CDR2 from the germline V gene are LNHDA and SQIVND (reference sequence). The CDR3 spells CASSMGTAYYGYTF. CDR3 coding DNA: TGTGCCAGTAGTATGGGGACAGCCTACTATGGCTACACCTTC. The variable domain in full, completed from reference TRBV19 and TRBJ1-2, reads DGGITQSPKYLFRKEGQNVTLSCEQNLNHDAMYWYRQDPGQGLRLIYYSQIVNDFQKGDIAEGYSVSREKKESFPLTVTSAQKNPTAFYLCASSMGTAYYGYTFGSGTRLTVV.

The J gene is TRBJ1-5, the V gene TRBV6-5; TRBD1 is a possible D gene (5 bases). Germline V gene lookup returns CDR1 MNHEY and CDR2 SVGAGI. CDR3 length: 13 residues. Written as DNA, the CDR3 is TGTGCGGCAGGGCAGGGTCGGAATCAGCCCCAGCATTTT. This gives the protein CAAGQGRNQPQHF.

The chain carries TRBV5-4 and TRBJ2-1, with D hard to call. V was cut by 3 bases and J by 3 bases, with 22 bases left in between. Germline V gene data show CDR1 as SGHNT and CDR2 as YYREEE (reference sequence). The CDR3 is made up of 18 amino acids. The CDR3 is CASSSPEAHPPNYNEQFF. The CDR3 nucleotides read TGTGCCAGCAGCTCCCCTGAGGCTCATCCGCCAAACTACAATGAGCAGTTCTTC.

This chain connects TRBV14 to TRBJ1-1; D is perhaps TRBD1 (5 bases). This CDR3 spans 15 amino acids. Trimming left V 6 bases short and J 1 base short, with 15 bases between. Germline CDR1 is SGHDN and CDR2 is FVKESK. The CDR3 coding sequence is TGTGCCAGCAGACGTAGAAGGGGTGAGAACACTGAAGCTTTCTTT. It encodes CASRRRRGENTEAFF. The full variable domain, with the rest looked up from reference TRBV14 and TRBJ1-1, is EAGVTQFPSHSVIEKGQTVTLRCDPISGHDNLYWYRRVMGKEIKFLLHFVKESKQDESGMPNNRFLAERTGGTYSTLKVQPAELEDSGVYFCASRRRRGENTEAFFGQGTRLTVV.

This clone was observed a single time. V usage is TRBV5-6 and J usage is TRBJ2-3, with a tentative D call TRBD2 (6 bases). Germline loops: CDR1 SGHDT, CDR2 YYEEEE. The CDR3 extends over 15 amino acids. V was cut by 0 bases and J by 6 bases, with 14 bases left in between. The CDR3 sequence is CASSLDAGLADTQYF. The CDR3 nucleotides are TGTGCCAGCAGCTTGGACGCGGGGTTGGCCGATACGCAGTATTTT.

This clone came up a few times. CDR3: CAWSVEGTEAFF. The CDR3 nucleotides read TGTGCCTGGAGTGTGGAGGGCACTGAAGCTTTCTTT. The chain employs TRBV30 and TRBJ1-1; D not certain. Germline loops: CDR1 GTSNPN, CDR2 SVGIG (reference sequence). The CDR3 is made up of 12 amino acids. V shed 0 bases and J shed 4 bases, with 6 bases lying between them.

This chain joins TRBV15 and TRBJ2-7, with 9 bases aligning to TRBD1. Germline V gives CDR1 LNHNV, CDR2 YYDKDF (reference sequence). V lost 0 bases, J lost 6 bases, and 9 bases stayed unmatched. This CDR3 comprises 16 residues. The CDR3 region has the DNA TGTGCCACCAGCAGAGATACCGGGACAGGGTTACGCGAGCAGTACTTC. Encoded protein: CATSRDTGTGLREQYF.

This sequence joins TRBV2 and TRBJ2-2; D remains ambiguous. V was clipped by 6 bases and J by 4 bases, with 6 bases between them. The CDR3 spans 12 residues. Germline loops: CDR1 SNHLY, CDR2 FYNNEI. CDR3 sequence (DNA): TGTGCCAGCAGGACGGGCACCGGGGAGCTGTTTTTT. Residues: CASRTGTGELFF.

The chain uses TRBV7-6 and TRBJ2-7; 10 bases line up with TRBD2. The V segment lost 5 bases and the J segment 2 bases; nucleotides outside the gene matches: 6. This CDR3 spans 15 amino acids. Germline V gene sequence: CDR1 SGHVS, CDR2 FNYEAQ. DNA for the CDR3: TGTGCCAGCAGCCAAAGCGGGGGGGGAACCTACGAGCAGTACTTC. Protein sequence: CASSQSGGGTYEQYF.

This chain connects TRBV5-5 to TRBJ2-2; D is possibly TRBD2 (6 bases). Trimming took off 0 bases at V and 3 bases at J, with 9 bases between the two ends. The length of the CDR3 is 15 residues. Germline V lookup: CDR1 SGHKS, CDR2 YYEKEE (reference sequence). CDR3 DNA: TGTGCCAGCAGCTTGGCTGGGGGGTACACCGGGGAGCTGTTTTTT. Its protein is CASSLAGGYTGELFF.

The rearrangement uses TRBV30 and TRBJ2-1; 13 bases agree with TRBD2. CDR3 size: 13 residues. CDR1 GTSNPN and CDR2 SVGIG come from the germline V gene (reference sequence). Trimming took 5 bases from V and 6 from J; bases not matched to a gene: 1. The CDR3 nucleotides read TGTGCCTGGGGGACTAGCGGGATCAATGAGCAGTTCTTC. Translation: CAWGTSGINEQFF.

The chain uses TRBV11-1 and TRBJ1-1; D is uncertain. CDR1 is SGHAT, CDR2 FQDESV, per germline (reference sequence). The CDR3 totals 13 residues. The ends were cut back, 1 base at V and 5 bases at J, with 8 bases in the middle. The CDR3 here is CASSLGPGTEAFF. Here the CDR3 DNA reads TGTGCCAGCAGCTTAGGCCCGGGAACTGAAGCTTTCTTT.

J is TRBJ1-3 and V is TRBV27, with D possibly being TRBD1 (5 bases). Germline CDR1 reads MNHEY; CDR2 reads SMNVEV (reference sequence). The V and J ends lost 2 bases and 3 bases respectively, with 11 bases between them. This CDR3 has 15 amino acids. The CDR3 region is CASSLSAGHGNTIYF. CDR3 nucleotides: TGTGCCAGCAGTTTAAGTGCAGGGCATGGAAACACCATATATTTT.

The chain couples TRBV30 to TRBJ2-3, with 9 bases aligning to TRBD1. V shed 2 bases, J shed 6 bases, and the junction held 6 bases outside the gene matches. Germline values: CDR1 GTSNPN, CDR2 SVGIG (reference sequence). This CDR3 spans 14 amino acids. CDR3 nucleotides: TGTGCCTGGAGTCCCGGGACAGGGACCGATACGCAGTATTTT. It yields the protein CAWSPGTGTDTQYF.

The chain uses TRBV11-1 and TRBJ1-1; D is uncertain. The length of the CDR3 is 15 residues. Germline assignment: CDR1 SGHAT and CDR2 FQDESV (reference sequence). V lost 2 bases, J lost 1 base, and 11 bases lay in between. CDR3 amino acids: CASSLIRGGNTEAFF. CDR3 in DNA: TGTGCCAGCAGCTTAATCCGCGGCGGGAACACTGAAGCTTTCTTT.

The chain combines TRBV6-1 with TRBJ1-1; tentative D call: TRBD1 (6 bases). This CDR3 comprises 15 residues. Trimming stripped 6 bases from V and 7 bases from J, with 21 bases between. CDR1 is MNHNS, CDR2 SASEGT, per germline. The CDR3 DNA is TGTGCCAGCAGAGTTTCCAGAACGGGACACGTTGAAGCTTTCTTT. It is translated as CASRVSRTGHVEAFF.